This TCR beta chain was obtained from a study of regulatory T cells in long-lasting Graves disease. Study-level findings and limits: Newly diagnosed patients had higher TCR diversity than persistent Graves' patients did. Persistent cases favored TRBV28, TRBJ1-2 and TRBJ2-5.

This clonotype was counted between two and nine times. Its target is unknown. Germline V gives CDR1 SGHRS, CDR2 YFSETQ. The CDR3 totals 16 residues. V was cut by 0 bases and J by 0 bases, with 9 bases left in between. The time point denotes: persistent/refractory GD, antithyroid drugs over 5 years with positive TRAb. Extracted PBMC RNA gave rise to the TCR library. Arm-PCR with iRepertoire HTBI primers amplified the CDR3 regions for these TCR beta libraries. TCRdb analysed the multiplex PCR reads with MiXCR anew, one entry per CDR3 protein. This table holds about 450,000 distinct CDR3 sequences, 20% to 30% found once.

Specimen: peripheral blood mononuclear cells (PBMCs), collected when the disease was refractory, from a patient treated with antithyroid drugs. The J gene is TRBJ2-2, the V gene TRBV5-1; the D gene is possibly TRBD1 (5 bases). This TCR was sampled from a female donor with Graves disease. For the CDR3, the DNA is TGCGCCAGCAGCTTGGCACAGGCCGCGAACACCGGGGAGCTGTTTTTT. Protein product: CASSLAQAANTGELFF.